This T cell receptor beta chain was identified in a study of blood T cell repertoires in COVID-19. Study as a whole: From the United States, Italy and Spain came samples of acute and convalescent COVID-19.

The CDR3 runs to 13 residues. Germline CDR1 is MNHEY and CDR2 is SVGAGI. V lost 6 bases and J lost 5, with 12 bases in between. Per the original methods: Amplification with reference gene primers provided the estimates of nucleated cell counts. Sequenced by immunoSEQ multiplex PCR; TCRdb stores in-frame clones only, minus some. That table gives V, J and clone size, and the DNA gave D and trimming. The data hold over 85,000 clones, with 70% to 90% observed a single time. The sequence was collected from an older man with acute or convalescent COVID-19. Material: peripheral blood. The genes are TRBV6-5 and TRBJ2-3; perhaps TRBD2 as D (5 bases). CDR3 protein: CASRAGAQDTQYF. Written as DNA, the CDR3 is TGTGCCAGCAGGGCGGGCGCACAAGATACGCAGTATTTT.